This T cell receptor beta chain appears in the sequencing data of a study of cytomegalovirus exposure and HLA in healthy donors. Primers for the PCR totalled 60 Vbeta and 13 Jbeta. Only in-frame clones appear in the TCRdb table, and some are missing; sequencing was by immunoSEQ multiplex PCR. The sample has around 110,000 clones; around two thirds are singletons. CDR3 length equals 13 residues. The germline V gene has CDR1 SGHRS and CDR2 YFSETQ. Trimming left V 0 bases short and J 6 bases short, with 8 bases between. This chain uses TRBV5-1 with TRBJ2-3; D gene ambiguous. The clonotype originates from a woman between 35 and 50 years old in good health and CMV-seropositive. The sequencing sample was made of PBMCs. CDR3 DNA: TGCGCCAGCAGCTTGGGTCCTCGGGATACGCAGTATTTT. Translating gives CASSLGPRDTQYF.